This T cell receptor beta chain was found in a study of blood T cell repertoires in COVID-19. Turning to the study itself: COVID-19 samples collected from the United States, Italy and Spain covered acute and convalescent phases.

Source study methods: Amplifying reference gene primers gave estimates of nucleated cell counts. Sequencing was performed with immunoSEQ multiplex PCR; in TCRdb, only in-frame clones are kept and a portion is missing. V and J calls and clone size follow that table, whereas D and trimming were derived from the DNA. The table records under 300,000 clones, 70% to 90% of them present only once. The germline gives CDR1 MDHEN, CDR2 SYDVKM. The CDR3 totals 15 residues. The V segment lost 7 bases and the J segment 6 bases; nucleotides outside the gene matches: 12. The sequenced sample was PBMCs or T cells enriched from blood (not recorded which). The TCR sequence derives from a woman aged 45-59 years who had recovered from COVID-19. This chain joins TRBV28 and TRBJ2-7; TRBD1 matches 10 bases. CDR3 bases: TGTGCCAGCACACCATCGGGACAGGGGAGAGTCGAGCAGTACTTC. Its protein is CASTPSGQGRVEQYF.